This T cell receptor (beta chain) was retrieved from a study of blood T cell repertoires in COVID-19. Study-level background: The study drew acute and convalescent COVID-19 samples from the United States, Italy and Spain. Sample material is recorded as cDNA or gDNA derived from T cells, B-cell-depleted T cells, or PBMCs.

Germline V gene sequence: CDR1 SGHAT, CDR2 FQNNGV. The CDR3 totals 14 residues. V was clipped by 2 bases and J by 4 bases, with 8 bases between them. Authors' methods: Using reference gene primer amplification, nucleated cell counts were estimated. The protocol was immunoSEQ multiplex PCR, while the TCRdb copy is restricted to in-frame clones and leaves out a portion. The V and J calls and clone size come from that table; D and trimming were worked out from the DNA. The sample records some 150,000 clones, 87% being singletons. Source material: peripheral blood. The source of this sequence is a woman aged 45 to 65 with acute or convalescent COVID-19. The chain joins TRBV11-2 to TRBJ2-2, with a weak D call TRBD1 (5 bases). DNA of the CDR3: TGTGCCAGCAGCTTAATCAGGGCCACCGGGGAGCTGTTTTTT. Its translation: CASSLIRATGELFF.